Presented here are 25 T cell receptor beta chains from one specimen sequenced in a study of post-analysis software for immune sequencing data. The study's findings and limits: With TRBV5-6, TRBV5-1 and TRBV20-1 included, about 5 TRBV segments were more frequent in patients than in controls.

Unique molecular identifiers were present in the TCR beta cDNA libraries. TCRdb reprocessed the PCR reads via MiXCR and lists one record per CDR3 protein. The sample includes roughly 200,000 distinct CDR3 sequences, roughly 30% of them seen just once. Their antigens remain unidentified. Sequenced sample: blood. Receptors originate from a girl younger than 18 with multiple sclerosis.

This clonotype appeared a single time. This sequence joins TRBV28 and TRBJ2-3; D ambiguous. The CDR3 consists of 12 residues. V lost 8 bases, J lost 0 bases, and 6 bases lay in between. From germline, CDR1 is MDHEN and CDR2 SYDVKM. Written as DNA, the CDR3 is TGTGCCAGCCGACGGAGCACAGATACGCAGTATTTT. Protein: CASRRSTDTQYF.

This clonotype appeared a few times. This chain joins TRBV18 and TRBJ1-1; no definite D call. This CDR3 contains 16 residues. Germline lookup yields CDR1 KGHSH and CDR2 LQKENI. The V end was cut by 3 bases, the J end by 1 base, with 15 bases between. CDR3 region: CASSPSGLGRNTEAFF. CDR3 in DNA: TGTGCCAGCTCACCTTCCGGGTTGGGTCGGAACACTGAAGCTTTCTTT.

The sample holds a few counts of this clonotype. The gene calls are TRBV6-5 and TRBJ1-4; the match to TRBD1 covers 7 bases. V gave up 6 bases and J gave up 4 bases; unmatched junction bases: 5. The CDR3 sequence is 14 residues long. Looked up from germline, CDR1 is MNHEY and CDR2 is SVGAGI. DNA for the CDR3: TGTGCCAGCAGACGGACAGGAAATAATGAAAAACTGTTTTTT. Translation gives CASRRTGNNEKLFF.

This clonotype has a count of ten or more. This sequence joins TRBV6-1 and TRBJ2-1; 11 nucleotides agree with TRBD2. Germline CDR1 reads MNHNS; CDR2 reads SASEGT. V gave up 10 bases and J gave up 4 bases; unmatched junction bases: 6. The length of the CDR3 is 14 residues. CDR3 sequence (DNA): TGTGCCACATCGGGACTAGCGGCATACAATGAGCAGTTCTTC. It yields the protein CATSGLAAYNEQFF.

As to this clonotype: A single base separates this from a much larger clone, so it may be a read error. This chain connects TRBV7-8 to TRBJ2-1; perhaps TRBD2 as D (6 bases). The tail of the sequence fits TRBJ2-7 better, so the J call may be wrong. The CDR3 loop spans 16 amino acids. Germline CDR1 and CDR2: SGHVS and FQNEAQ. This CDR3 reads CASNTAGQSSYNEQYF. DNA for the CDR3: TGTGCCAGCAACACTGCGGGGCAGAGCTCCTACAATGAGCAGTACTTC.

V is TRBV7-2 and J is TRBJ1-5; D remains ambiguous. The germline CDR1 and CDR2 sequences are SGHTA and FQGNSA. Trimming pared 3 bases from V and 2 bases from J, leaving 8 bases between. This CDR3 region has 14 residues. CDR3: CASSFYGGNQPQHF. Written as DNA, the CDR3 is TGTGCCAGCAGCTTTTATGGGGGCAATCAGCCCCAGCATTTT.

Turning to this clonotype: A much more abundant neighbour one base away suggests this may be a read error. V gene TRBV9 combines with J gene TRBJ2-1; 9 bases match TRBD2. CDR1 and CDR2 (germline): SGDLS, YYNGEE. CDR3 size: 12 residues. In DNA, the CDR3 is TGTGCCAGCAGCGTTAGCGGGGGCGAGCAGGACTTC. Translating gives CASSVSGGEQDF.

A few counts support this clonotype. V usage is TRBV5-1 and J usage is TRBJ2-5; 10 bases agree with TRBD1. Judging by the DNA end, TRBJ2-7 fits better; the J call may be wrong. There are 13 residues in the CDR3. The germline V gene has CDR1 SGHRS and CDR2 YFSETQ. The CDR3 DNA sequence: TGCGCCAGCAGCTCGGGGACAGGGGCCGAGCAGTACTTC. It is translated as CASSSGTGAEQYF.

There are a few counts of this clonotype. This rearrangement joins TRBV6-1 to TRBJ2-1, with a tentative D call TRBD1 (5 bases). Germline CDR1 MNHNS, CDR2 SASEGT. Trimming took off 5 bases at V and 10 bases at J, with 9 bases between the two ends. The CDR3 has 11 residues. The CDR3 nucleotides are TGTGCCAGCAGTCCCTGGGGCGAGCAGTTCTTC. It specifies CASSPWGEQFF.

The J gene is TRBJ1-5, the V gene TRBV6-1; TRBD1 aligns across 9 bases. The V gene's germline CDR1 is MNHNS and CDR2 SASEGT. The CDR3 totals 17 residues. Trimming took 3 bases from V and 4 from J; bases not matched to a gene: 10. CDR3 amino acids: CASSDWDRAARNQPQHF. The CDR3 DNA is TGTGCCAGCAGTGACTGGGACAGGGCGGCGAGGAATCAGCCCCAGCATTTT.

The chain has TRBV7-2 and TRBJ1-2; D is undetermined. The germline V gene encodes CDR1 SGHTA and CDR2 FQGNSA. This CDR3 has 12 residues. V shed 6 bases and J shed 5 bases, with 10 bases lying between them. The CDR3 here is CASSRRRYGYTF. Here the CDR3 DNA reads TGTGCCAGCAGTCGAAGGCGGTATGGCTACACCTTC.

This clonotype has a handful of counts. The CDR3 bases are TGCGCCAGCAGCCAAGGGGTCAGCCTCAATCAGCCCCAGCATTTT. Its protein product is CASSQGVSLNQPQHF. J is TRBJ1-5 and V is TRBV4-1; D is ambiguous. Per the germline V gene, CDR1 is MGHRA and CDR2 is YSYEKL. The CDR3 runs 15 residues. V lost 1 base and J lost 3, with 10 bases in between.

This clonotype was seen at least ten times. The J gene is TRBJ2-4, the V gene TRBV5-1; D is uncertain. This CDR3 has 11 amino acids. Trimming took 4 bases from V and 9 from J, leaving 8 bases between them. CDR1 SGHRS and CDR2 YFSETQ come from the germline V gene. The CDR3 DNA follows: TGCGCCAGCAGCCACGGCGGCATTCAGTACTTC. Translated, it gives CASSHGGIQYF.

The chain couples TRBV20-1 to TRBJ1-5, with 10 bases matching TRBD1. The V gene's germline CDR1 is DFQATT and CDR2 SNEGSKA (reference sequence). J was trimmed by 1 base and V by 8 bases; bases with no gene match: 11. CDR3 length: 16 residues. CDR3 DNA: TGCAGTTGCTCCGGGACAGGGGAATTGAGCAATCAGCCCCAGCATTTT. Its translation is CSCSGTGELSNQPQHF.

Concerning this clonotype itself: A much larger clone is a single base away; this may be a read error. The rearrangement uses TRBV12-3 or TRBV12-4 and TRBJ2-5; D call uncertain. The CDR3 consists of 14 residues. Deletions cut 3 bases from V and 11 bases from J, with 19 bases between. The CDR3 sequence is CASSLRVPGYGQYF. CDR3 in DNA: TGTGCCAGCAGTTTGCGAGTTCCCGGCTACGGGCAGTACTTC.

This rearrangement joins TRBV13 to TRBJ2-3, with 8 bases that match TRBD2. Germline CDR1 PRHDT, CDR2 FYEKMQ (reference sequence). Trimming at V came to 1 base and at J to 6 bases, leaving 9 bases not matched to a gene. The CDR3 sequence is 16 residues long. The CDR3 loop reads CASSLVSGGPGDTQYF. The CDR3 DNA is TGTGCCAGCAGCTTAGTGAGCGGGGGCCCAGGCGATACGCAGTATTTT.

This clonotype was counted ten times or more. The chain has TRBV6-5 and TRBJ1-2; 11 bases agree with TRBD1. This CDR3 comprises 16 residues. V was clipped by 4 bases and J by 5 bases; unmatched bases: 9. Germline-derived CDR1 and CDR2 are MNHEY and SVGAGI. The CDR3 DNA follows: TGTGCCAGCAGTTCCCCGCCTGGACAGGGGGCTTATGGCTACACCTTC. This translates into CASSSPPGQGAYGYTF.

This clonotype was observed many times. This rearrangement joins TRBV29-1 to TRBJ1-2; D not resolved. CDR1 SQVTM and CDR2 ANQGSEA come from the germline V gene. Deletions cut 4 bases from V and 8 bases from J, with 8 bases between. The CDR3 consists of 10 residues. Here the CDR3 DNA reads TGCAGCGTTGGGGCCAGAGGCTACACCTTC. Translated, it gives CSVGARGYTF.

This clonotype was recorded at least ten times. The chain couples TRBV20-1 to TRBJ2-7; TRBD2 aligns across 7 bases. J was trimmed by 6 bases and V by 4 bases; bases with no gene match: 18. The CDR3 runs to 16 residues. The germline V gene has CDR1 DFQATT and CDR2 SNEGSKA (reference sequence). The CDR3 region is CSANPGSGALLGEQYF. Here the CDR3 DNA reads TGCAGTGCTAACCCCGGAAGCGGGGCTCTCCTAGGCGAGCAGTACTTC.

As to this clonotype: A much larger clone differs from this one at a single base, so this may be a read error. Because it lacks the conserved phenylalanine or tryptophan at the end, this CDR3 is likely a read error. This chain joins TRBV10-3 and TRBJ2-7; 10 nucleotides agree with TRBD1. Germline V gene sequence: CDR1 ENHRY, CDR2 SYGVKD. The CDR3 totals 12 residues. Germline trimming cut 10 bases from V and 5 bases from J; bases unmatched to any gene: 5. The CDR3 loop reads CASRDRGHEQYY. CDR3 coding DNA: TGTGCCAGCCGGGACAGGGGACACGAGCAGTACTAC.

The chain carries TRBV12-3 or TRBV12-4 and TRBJ2-2, with a weak D call TRBD2 (7 bases). The CDR3 is 16 amino acids. Trimming shortened V by 7 bases and J by 3 bases, and 18 bases separated the two germline ends. The CDR3 loop is CASTDTGGHHTGELFF. CDR3 nucleotides: TGTGCCAGCACCGACACCGGGGGGCATCACACCGGGGAGCTGTTTTTT.

About this clonotype: A much larger clone lies a single base off, so this may be a read error. V gene TRBV11-2 combines with J gene TRBJ2-5; D call uncertain. Germline CDR1 SGHAT, CDR2 FQNNGV. This CDR3 has 12 residues. The ends were cut back, 3 bases at V and 4 bases at J, with 6 bases in the middle. The CDR3, as DNA: TGTGCCAGCAGCTTGGTCCGAGAGACCCAGTACTTC. Translated: CASSLVRETQYF.

A remark on this clonotype: One base away lies a much larger clone, so this may be a sequencing read error. This sequence joins TRBV28 and TRBJ2-7, with D uncertain. The CDR3 has 13 amino acids. V was pared by 3 bases and J by 2 bases, with 8 bases between. Germline V gene sequence: CDR1 MDHEN, CDR2 SYDVKM. CDR3 bases: TGTGCCAGCAGTTTCTTGGCCGCCTACGAGCAGTACTTC. Translation: CASSFLAAYEQYF.

Many counts were recorded for this clonotype. The chain has TRBV20-1 and TRBJ1-5, with D unclear. The germline V and J ends were trimmed by 4 bases and 11 bases, with 9 bases remaining between them. The CDR3 consists of 10 residues. Germline V lookup: CDR1 DFQATT, CDR2 SNEGSKA (reference sequence). CDR3 sequence: CSAMGTAQHF. CDR3 DNA sequence: TGCAGTGCTATGGGAACAGCCCAGCATTTT.

In this sample, this clonotype turned up many times. The chain carries TRBV5-1 and TRBJ1-2; 9 positions match TRBD1. The ends lost 0 bases at V and 4 bases at J; junction bases unmatched: 13. There are 18 residues in the CDR3. Germline lookup yields CDR1 SGHRS and CDR2 YFSETQ. As DNA, the CDR3 is TGCGCCAGCAGCTTGGTGGGGACAGGGAGTCTGTTAAGCTATGGCTACACCTTC. Translated: CASSLVGTGSLLSYGYTF.